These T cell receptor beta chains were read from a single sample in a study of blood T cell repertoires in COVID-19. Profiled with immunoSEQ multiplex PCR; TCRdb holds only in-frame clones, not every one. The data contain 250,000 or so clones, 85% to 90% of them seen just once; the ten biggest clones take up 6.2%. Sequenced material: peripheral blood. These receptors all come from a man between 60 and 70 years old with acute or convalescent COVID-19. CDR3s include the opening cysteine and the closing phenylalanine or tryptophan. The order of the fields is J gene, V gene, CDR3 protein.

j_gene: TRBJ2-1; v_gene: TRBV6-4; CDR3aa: CASSLTSSSYNEQFF
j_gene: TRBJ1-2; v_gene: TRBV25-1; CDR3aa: CASSPRTGRSGYTF
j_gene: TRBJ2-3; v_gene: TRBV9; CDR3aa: CASSTQTSTDTQYF
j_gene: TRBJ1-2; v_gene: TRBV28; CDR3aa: CAIPAPGRYGYTF
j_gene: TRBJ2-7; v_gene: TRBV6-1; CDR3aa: CASSDYSYEQYF
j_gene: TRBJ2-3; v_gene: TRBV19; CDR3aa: CASSIVGLAGEWVSTDTQYF
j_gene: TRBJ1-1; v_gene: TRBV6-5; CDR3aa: CASSYSYRGTEAFF
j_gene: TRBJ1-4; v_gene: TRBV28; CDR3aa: CASSKNGAWTNEKLFF
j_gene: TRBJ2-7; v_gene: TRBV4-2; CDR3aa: CASSQEFTSGSVYEQYF
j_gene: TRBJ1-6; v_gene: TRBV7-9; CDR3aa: CASRQPSEYNSPLHF
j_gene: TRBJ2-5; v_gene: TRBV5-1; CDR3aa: CASERQGSRGPETQYF
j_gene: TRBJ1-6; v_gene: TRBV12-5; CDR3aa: CASGPVLGRVNSPLHF
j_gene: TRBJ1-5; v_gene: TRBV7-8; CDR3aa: CASSSPTGGPNQPQHF
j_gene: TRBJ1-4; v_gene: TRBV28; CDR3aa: CASSFSGGREKLFF
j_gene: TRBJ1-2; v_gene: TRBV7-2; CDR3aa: CASSQGQNYGYTF
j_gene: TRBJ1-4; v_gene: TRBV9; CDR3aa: CASSVDIATNEKLFF
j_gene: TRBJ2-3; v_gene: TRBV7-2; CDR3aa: CASSFRGLSTDTQYF
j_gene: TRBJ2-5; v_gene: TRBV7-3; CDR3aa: CASSLGAGGLETQYF
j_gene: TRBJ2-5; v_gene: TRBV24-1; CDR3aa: CATSDAMPGGETQYF
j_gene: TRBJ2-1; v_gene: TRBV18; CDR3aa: CASSSDQGATGVEQFF
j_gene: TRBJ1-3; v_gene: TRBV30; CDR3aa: CAWSETLAGNTIYF
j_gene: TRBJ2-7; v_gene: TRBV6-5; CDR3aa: CASSLQGASSYEQYF
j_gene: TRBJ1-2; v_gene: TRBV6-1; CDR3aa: CASSEADAGGGQDTF
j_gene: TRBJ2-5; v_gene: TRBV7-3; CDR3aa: CASSLGTGYTETQYF
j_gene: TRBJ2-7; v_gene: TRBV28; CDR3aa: CASRGQIAPYEQYF
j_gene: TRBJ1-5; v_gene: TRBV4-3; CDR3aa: CASSQDPGPSGNQPQHF
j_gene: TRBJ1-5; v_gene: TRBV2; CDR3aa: CASTYEDTYSNQPQHF
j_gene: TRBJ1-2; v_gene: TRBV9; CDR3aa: CASSTQSGVDGYTF
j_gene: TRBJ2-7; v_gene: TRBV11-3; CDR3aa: CASSPDRVQYF
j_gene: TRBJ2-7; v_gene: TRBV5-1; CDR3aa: CASSLEYRAWQYF
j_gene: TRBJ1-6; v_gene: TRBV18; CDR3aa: CASSQGGDNSPLHF
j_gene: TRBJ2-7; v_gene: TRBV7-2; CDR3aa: CASSLPEDYEQYF
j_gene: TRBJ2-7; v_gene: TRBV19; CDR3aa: CASSPTSALSYEQYF
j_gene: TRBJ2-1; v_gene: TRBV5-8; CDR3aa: CASSLWSGGELLYSYEQFF
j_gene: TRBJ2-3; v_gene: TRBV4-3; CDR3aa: CASSRQTGSTDTQYF
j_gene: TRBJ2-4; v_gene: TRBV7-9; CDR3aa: CASSLAGLADLAKNIQYF
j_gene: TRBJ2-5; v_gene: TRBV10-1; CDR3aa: CASSEEGETQYF
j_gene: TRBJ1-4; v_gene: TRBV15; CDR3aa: CATSRVDEKLFF
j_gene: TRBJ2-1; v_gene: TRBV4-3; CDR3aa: CASSQDMTGSKFF
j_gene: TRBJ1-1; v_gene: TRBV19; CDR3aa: CASSMIFRGSTEAFF
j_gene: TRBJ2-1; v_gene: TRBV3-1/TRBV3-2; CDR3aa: CASSQDRGVCYNEQFF
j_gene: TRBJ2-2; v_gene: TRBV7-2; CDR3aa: CASSFPSGTNTGELFF
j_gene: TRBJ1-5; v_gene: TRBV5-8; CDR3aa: CASSGHRDRGGPQHF
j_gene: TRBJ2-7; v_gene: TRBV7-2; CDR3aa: CASSLNRGSYEQYF
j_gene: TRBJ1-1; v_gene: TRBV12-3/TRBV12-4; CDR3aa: CASSPGQGTEAFF